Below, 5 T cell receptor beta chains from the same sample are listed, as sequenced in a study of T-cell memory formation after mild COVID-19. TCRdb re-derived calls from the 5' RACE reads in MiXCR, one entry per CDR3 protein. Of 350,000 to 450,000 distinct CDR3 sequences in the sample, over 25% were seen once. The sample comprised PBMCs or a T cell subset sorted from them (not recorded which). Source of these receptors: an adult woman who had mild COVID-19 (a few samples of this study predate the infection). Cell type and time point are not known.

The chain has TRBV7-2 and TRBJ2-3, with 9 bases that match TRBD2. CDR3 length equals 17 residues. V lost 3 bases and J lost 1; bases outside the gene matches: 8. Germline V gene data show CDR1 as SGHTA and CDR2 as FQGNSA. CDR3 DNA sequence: TGTGCCAGCAGCTTGGGTATTAGCGGGGGAGGCACAGATACGCAGTATTTT. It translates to CASSLGISGGGTDTQYF. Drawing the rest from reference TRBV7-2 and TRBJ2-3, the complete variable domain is GAGVSQSPSNKVTEKGKDVELRCDPISGHTALYWYRQSLGQGLEFLIYFQGNSAPDKSGLPSDRFSAERTGGSVSTLTIQRTQQEDSAVYLCASSLGISGGGTDTQYFGPGTRLTVL.

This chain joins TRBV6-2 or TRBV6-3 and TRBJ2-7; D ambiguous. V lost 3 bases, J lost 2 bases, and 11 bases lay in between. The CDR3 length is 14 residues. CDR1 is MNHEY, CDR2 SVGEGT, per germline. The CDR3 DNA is TGTGCCAGCAGTTATTCGCAGGTTGCCTACGAGCAGTACTTC. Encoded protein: CASSYSQVAYEQYF.

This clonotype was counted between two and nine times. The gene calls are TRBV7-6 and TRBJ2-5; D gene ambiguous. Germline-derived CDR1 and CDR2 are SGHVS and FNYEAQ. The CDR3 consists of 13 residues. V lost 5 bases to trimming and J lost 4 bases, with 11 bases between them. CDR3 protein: CASSPPEIETQYF. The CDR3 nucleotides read TGTGCCAGCAGCCCCCCGGAGATAGAGACCCAGTACTTC.

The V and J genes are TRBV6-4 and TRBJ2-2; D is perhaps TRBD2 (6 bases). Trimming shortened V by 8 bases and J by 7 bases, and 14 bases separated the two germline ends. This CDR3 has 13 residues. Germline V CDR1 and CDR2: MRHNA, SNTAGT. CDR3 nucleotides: TGTGCCAGCCGTCGGGAGAGGGGCGGGGAGCTGTTTTTT. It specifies CASRRERGGELFF.

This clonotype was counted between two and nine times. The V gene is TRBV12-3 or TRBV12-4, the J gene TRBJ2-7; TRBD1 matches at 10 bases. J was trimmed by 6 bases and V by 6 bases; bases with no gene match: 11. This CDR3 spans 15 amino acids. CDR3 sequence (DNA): TGTGCCAGCAGCTATCTTGGACAGGGGGAGGGCGAGCAGTACTTC. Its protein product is CASSYLGQGEGEQYF.